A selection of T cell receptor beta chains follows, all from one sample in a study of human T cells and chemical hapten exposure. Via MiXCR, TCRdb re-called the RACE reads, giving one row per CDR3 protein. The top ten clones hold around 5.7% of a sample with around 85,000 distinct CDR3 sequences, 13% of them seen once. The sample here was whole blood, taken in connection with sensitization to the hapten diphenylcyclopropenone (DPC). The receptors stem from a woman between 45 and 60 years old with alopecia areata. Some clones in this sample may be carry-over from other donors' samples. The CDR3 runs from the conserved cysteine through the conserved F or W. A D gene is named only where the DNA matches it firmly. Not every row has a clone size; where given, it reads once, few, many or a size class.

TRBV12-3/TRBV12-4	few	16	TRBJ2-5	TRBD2	CASSSRPSGVQETQYF
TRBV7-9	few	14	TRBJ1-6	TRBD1	CASSFPGGFSPLHF
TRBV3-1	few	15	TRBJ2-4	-	CASSQVREAENIQYF
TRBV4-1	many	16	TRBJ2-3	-	CASSHEQGVESDTQYF
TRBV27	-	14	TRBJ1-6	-	CASSEMGGISPLHF
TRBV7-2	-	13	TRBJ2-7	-	CASSLVASYEQYF
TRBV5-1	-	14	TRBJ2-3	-	CASSLGTHTDTQYF
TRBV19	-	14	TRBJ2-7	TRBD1	CASSVQQGPYEQYF
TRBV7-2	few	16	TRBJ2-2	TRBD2	CAKRGTSGINTGELFF
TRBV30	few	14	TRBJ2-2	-	CAWSVGRNTGELFF
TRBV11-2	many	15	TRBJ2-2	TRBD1	CASSLGQGNTGELFF
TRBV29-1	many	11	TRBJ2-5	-	CSGGQEETQYF
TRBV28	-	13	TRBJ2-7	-	CASTGLRFYEQYF
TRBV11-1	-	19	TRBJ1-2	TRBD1	CASSSGGPGPTRSSYGYTF
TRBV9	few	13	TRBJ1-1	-	CATSPSGAAEAFF
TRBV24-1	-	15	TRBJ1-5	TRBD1	CATSDGTGANQPQHF
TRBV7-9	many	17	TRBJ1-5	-	CASSAGQSSYSNQPQHF
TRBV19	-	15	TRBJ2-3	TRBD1	CASSVDRGKTDTQYF
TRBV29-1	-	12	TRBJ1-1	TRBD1	CSVSEQGTEAFF
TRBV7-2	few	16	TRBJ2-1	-	CASSLALGHAYNEQFF
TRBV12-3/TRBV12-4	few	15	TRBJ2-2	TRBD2	CASAGWGRGTGELFF
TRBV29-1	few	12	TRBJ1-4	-	CSFRDMGEKLFF